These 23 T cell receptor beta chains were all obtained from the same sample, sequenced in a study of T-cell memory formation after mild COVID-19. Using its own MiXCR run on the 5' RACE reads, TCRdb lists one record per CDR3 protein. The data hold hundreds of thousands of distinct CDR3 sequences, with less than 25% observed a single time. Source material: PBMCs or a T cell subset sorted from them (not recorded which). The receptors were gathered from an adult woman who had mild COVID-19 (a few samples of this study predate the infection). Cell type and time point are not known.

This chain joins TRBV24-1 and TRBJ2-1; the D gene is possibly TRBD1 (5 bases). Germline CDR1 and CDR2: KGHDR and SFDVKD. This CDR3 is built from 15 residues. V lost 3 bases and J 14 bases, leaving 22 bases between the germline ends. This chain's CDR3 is CATSDVSRVPLGKFF. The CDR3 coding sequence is TGTGCCACCAGTGATGTAAGCAGGGTCCCCTTAGGCAAGTTCTTC.

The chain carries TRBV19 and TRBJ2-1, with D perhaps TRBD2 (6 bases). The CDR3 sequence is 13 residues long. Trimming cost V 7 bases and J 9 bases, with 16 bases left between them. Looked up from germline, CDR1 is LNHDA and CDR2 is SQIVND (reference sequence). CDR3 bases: TGTGCCAGTACCGACCGCGGGCGGGGTGAGCAGTTCTTC. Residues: CASTDRGRGEQFF.

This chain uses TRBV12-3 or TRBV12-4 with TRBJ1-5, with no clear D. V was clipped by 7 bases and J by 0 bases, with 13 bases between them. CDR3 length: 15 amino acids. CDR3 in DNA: TGTGCCAGCACCCCAGGACCTTATAGCAATCAGCCCCAGCATTTT. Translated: CASTPGPYSNQPQHF.

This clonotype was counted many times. CDR3 sequence: CASSPGTGTQGTEAFF. The CDR3 nucleotides read TGTGCCAGCAGCCCCGGGACAGGAACACAGGGCACTGAAGCTTTCTTT. This sequence joins TRBV11-1 and TRBJ1-1, with 8 positions matching TRBD1. The CDR3 has 16 amino acids. After removal of 5 bases from V and 4 bases from J, the junction contained 12 bases not matched to a gene. CDR1 and CDR2 (germline): SGHAT, FQDESV (reference sequence).

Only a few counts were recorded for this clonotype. CDR3 sequence (DNA): TGTGCCAGCAATTGGGGGCCTAACTATGGCTACACCTTC. Its translation: CASNWGPNYGYTF. This chain joins TRBV6-2 or TRBV6-3 and TRBJ1-2; TRBD1 might be the D (6 bases). Germline CDR1 and CDR2: MNHEY and SVGEGT. The CDR3 runs 13 residues. V was shortened by 7 bases and J by 0 bases, with 9 bases between the two germline ends.

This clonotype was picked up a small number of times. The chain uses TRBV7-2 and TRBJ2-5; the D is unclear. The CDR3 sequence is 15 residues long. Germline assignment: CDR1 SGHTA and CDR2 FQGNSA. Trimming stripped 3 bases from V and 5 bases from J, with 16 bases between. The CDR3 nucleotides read TGTGCCAGCAGCTTTCGAGGCCCATCAGCGGAGACCCAGTACTTC. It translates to CASSFRGPSAETQYF.

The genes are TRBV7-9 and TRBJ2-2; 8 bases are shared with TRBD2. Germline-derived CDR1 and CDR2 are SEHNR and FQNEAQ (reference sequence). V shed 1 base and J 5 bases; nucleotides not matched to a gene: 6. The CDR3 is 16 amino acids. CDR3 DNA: TGTGCCAGCAGCTTAGGGCAGCGGGAGTTTACCGGGGAGCTGTTTTTT. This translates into CASSLGQREFTGELFF. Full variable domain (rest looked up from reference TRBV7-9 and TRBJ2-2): DTGVSQNPRHKITKRGQNVTFRCDPISEHNRLYWYRQTLGQGPEFLTYFQNEAQLEKSRLLSDRFSAERPKGSFSTLEIQRTEQGDSAMYLCASSLGQREFTGELFFGEGSRLTVL.

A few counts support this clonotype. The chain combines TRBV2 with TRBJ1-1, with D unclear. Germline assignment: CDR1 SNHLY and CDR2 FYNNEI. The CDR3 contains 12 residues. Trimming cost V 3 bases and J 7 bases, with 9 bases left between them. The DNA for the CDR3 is TGTGCCAGCAGTGATGGACGGGATGAAGCTTTCTTT. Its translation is CASSDGRDEAFF.

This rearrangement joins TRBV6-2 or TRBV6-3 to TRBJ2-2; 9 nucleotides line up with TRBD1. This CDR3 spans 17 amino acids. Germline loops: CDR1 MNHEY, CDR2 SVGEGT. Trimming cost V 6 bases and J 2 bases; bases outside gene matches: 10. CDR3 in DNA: TGTGCCAGCAGGGTCCCAACAGGGGGCATTAACACCGGGGAGCTGTTTTTT. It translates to CASRVPTGGINTGELFF.

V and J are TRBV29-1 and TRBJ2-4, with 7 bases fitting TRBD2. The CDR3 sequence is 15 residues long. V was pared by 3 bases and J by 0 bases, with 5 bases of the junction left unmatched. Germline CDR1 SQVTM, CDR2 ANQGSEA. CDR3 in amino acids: CSVDESGKAKNIQYF. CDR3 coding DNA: TGCAGCGTTGACGAGAGCGGGAAAGCCAAAAACATTCAGTACTTC. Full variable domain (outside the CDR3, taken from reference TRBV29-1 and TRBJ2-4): SAVISQKPSRDICQRGTSLTIQCQVDSQVTMMFWYRQQPGQSLTLIATANQGSEATYESGFVIDKFPISRPNLTFSTLTVSNMSPEDSSIYLCSVDESGKAKNIQYFGAGTRLSVL.

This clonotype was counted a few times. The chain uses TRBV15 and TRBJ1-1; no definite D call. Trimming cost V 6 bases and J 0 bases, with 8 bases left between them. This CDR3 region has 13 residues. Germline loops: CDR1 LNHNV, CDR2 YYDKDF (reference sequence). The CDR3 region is CATSWTVNTEAFF. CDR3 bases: TGTGCCACCAGTTGGACCGTGAACACTGAAGCTTTCTTT.

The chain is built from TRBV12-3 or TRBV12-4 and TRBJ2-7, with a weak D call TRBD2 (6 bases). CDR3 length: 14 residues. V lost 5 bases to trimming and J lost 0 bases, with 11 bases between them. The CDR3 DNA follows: TGTGCCAGCAGTCAGACTAGTAGCTCCTACGAGCAGTACTTC. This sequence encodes CASSQTSSSYEQYF.

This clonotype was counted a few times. Written as DNA, the CDR3 is TGCAGTGCTAGAACCACAGGGAGGGGCAATCAGCCCCAGCATTTT. Its protein is CSARTTGRGNQPQHF. This chain connects TRBV20-1 to TRBJ1-5; the D gene is possibly TRBD1 (6 bases). V lost 2 bases, J lost 2 bases, and 13 bases lay in between. CDR1 is DFQATT, CDR2 SNEGSKA, per germline (reference sequence). This CDR3 region has 15 residues.

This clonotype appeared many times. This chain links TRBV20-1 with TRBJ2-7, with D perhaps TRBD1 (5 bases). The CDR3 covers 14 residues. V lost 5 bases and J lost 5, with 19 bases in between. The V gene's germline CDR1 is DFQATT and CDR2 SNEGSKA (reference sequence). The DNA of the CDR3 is TGCAGTGCTGACCAGTACAGGAGCCTAAACGAGCAGTACTTC. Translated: CSADQYRSLNEQYF.

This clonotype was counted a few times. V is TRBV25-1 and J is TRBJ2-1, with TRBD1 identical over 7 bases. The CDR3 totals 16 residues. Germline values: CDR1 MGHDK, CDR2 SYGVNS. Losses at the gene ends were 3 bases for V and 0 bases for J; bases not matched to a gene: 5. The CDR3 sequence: CASSDMTGSSYNEQFF. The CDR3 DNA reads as TGTGCCAGCAGTGACATGACAGGGAGCTCCTACAATGAGCAGTTCTTC.

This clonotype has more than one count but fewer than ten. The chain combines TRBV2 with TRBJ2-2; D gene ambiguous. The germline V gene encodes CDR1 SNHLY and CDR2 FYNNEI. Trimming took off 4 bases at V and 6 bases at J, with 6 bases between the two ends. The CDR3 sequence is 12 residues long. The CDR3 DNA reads TGTGCCAGCAGTGCCTCATCCGGGGAGCTGTTTTTT. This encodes CASSASSGELFF.

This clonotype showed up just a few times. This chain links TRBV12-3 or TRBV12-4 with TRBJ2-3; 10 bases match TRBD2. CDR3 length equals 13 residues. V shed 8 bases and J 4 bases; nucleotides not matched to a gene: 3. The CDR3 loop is CASRSGGADTQYF. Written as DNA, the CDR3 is TGTGCCAGCCGCAGCGGGGGGGCAGATACGCAGTATTTT.

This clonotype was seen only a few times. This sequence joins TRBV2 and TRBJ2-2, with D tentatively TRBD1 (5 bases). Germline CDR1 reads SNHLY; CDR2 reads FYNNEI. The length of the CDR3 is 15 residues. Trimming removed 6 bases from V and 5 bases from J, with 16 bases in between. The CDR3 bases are TGTGCCAGCAGCCTCGGGCCGACAGAGACCGGGGAGCTGTTTTTT. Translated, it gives CASSLGPTETGELFF.

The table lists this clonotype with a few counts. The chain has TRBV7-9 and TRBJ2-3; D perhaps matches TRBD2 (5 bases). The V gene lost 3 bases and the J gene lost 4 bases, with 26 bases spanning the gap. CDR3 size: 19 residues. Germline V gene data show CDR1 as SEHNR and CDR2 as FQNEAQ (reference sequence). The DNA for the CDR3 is TGTGCCAGCAGCTTTTCGTGGACGGGATCGGGTCGGTTGGCAGATACGCAGTATTTT. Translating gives CASSFSWTGSGRLADTQYF.

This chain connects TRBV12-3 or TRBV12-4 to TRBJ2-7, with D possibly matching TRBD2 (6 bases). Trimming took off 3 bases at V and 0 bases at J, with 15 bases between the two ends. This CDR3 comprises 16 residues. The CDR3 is CASSFPERALSYEQYF. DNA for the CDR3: TGTGCCAGCAGTTTCCCTGAGCGGGCCCTCTCCTACGAGCAGTACTTC.

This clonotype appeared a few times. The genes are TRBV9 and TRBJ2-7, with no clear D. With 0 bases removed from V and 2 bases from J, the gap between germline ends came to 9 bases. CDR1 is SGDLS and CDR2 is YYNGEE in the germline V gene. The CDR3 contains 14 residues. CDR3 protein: CASSVAAFPYEQYF. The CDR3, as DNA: TGTGCCAGCAGCGTAGCCGCTTTTCCCTACGAGCAGTACTTC.

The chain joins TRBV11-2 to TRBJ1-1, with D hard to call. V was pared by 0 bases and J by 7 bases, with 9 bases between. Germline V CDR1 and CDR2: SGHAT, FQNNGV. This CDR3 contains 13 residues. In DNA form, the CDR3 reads TGTGCCAGCAGCTTAGAGGCAGCCGATGAAGCTTTCTTT. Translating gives CASSLEAADEAFF.

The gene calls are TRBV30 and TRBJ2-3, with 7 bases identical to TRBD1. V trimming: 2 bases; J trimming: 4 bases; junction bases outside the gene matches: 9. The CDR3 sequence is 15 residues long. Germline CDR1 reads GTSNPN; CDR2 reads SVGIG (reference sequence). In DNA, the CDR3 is TGTGCCTGGAGTAGGTCTCGACAGGGTTCAGATACGCAGTATTTT. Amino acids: CAWSRSRQGSDTQYF.